This T cell receptor (beta chain) was profiled in a study of cytomegalovirus exposure and HLA in healthy donors. General study results and limits: Later analysis associated a missense DCLRE1C variant with TCR beta V- and J-gene trimming. Highly shared sequence variants in one cluster were likely a sequencing artifact. The productive fraction for most TCR beta V segments was about 87% or about 30% in an earlier analysis. According to a later analysis, donors in an Asian-associated ancestry cluster reportedly had fewer N-insertions than the approximately 730-donor mean.

Regarding this clone: Its target is unknown.

This CDR3 contains 14 residues. The V segment lost 1 base and the J segment 2 bases; nucleotides outside the gene matches: 1. PCR was performed using 60 Vbeta and 13 Jbeta primers. Assay used: immunoSEQ multiplex PCR; TCRdb lists only in-frame clones, some missing. In the table there are under 150,000 clones, around three quarters of which are singletons. Sequenced input: PBMCs. V is TRBV23-1 and J is TRBJ1-2; 7 bases are shared with TRBD1. TRBV23-1 is assigned to the ORF class and has an uncertain function. The receptor was isolated from a male donor in good health and CMV-seronegative. CDR3 in DNA: TGCGCCAGCAGTCAATTACAGGGGAACTATGGCTACACCTTC. Translated, it gives CASSQLQGNYGYTF.